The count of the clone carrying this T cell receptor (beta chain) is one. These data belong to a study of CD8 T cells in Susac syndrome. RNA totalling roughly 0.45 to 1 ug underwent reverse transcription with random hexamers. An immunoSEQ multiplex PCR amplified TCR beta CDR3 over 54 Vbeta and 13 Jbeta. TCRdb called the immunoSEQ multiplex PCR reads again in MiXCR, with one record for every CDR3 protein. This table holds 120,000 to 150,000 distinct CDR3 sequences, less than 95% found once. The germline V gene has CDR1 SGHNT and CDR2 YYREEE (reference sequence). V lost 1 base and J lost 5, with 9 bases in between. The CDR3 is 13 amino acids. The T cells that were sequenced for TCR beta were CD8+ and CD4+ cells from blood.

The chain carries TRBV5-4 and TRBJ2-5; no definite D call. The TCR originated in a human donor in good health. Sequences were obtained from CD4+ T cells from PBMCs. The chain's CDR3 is CASSLLPAETQYF. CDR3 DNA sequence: TGTGCCAGCAGCTTGCTCCCCGCGGAGACCCAGTACTTC. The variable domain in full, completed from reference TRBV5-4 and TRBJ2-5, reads ETGVTQSPTHLIKTRGQQVTLRCSSQSGHNTVSWYQQALGQGPQFIFQYYREEENGRGNFPPRFSGLQFPNYSSELNVNALELDDSALYLCASSLLPAETQYFGPGTRLLVL.